This record concerns one T cell receptor (beta chain) sequence. Its antigen remains unknown. The data stem from a study of T cell responses to AZD1222 COVID-19 vaccine. The protocol was immunoSEQ multiplex PCR, while the TCRdb copy is restricted to in-frame clones and leaves out a portion. The table records about 130,000 clones, roughly 93% of them present only once. This CDR3 spans 15 amino acids. The V and J ends lost 6 bases and 0 bases respectively, with 11 bases between them. Per the germline V gene, CDR1 is MNHEY and CDR2 is SVGAGI. Study results and limitations: The span of vaccine-associated CD4 TCRs extended across spike, with dominance at 160-218 and 743-854.

The material sequenced was peripheral blood, taken on day 0 of AZD1222 vaccination. The chain recombines TRBV6-5 with TRBJ2-2, with D tentatively TRBD1 (6 bases). The receptor comes from an adult in good health. As DNA, the CDR3 is TGTGCCAGCAGCTGGACAGTACCGAACACCGGGGAGCTGTTTTTT. This codes for CASSWTVPNTGELFF.